A selection of T cell receptor beta chains follows, all from one sample in a study of cytomegalovirus exposure and HLA in healthy donors. Repertoires were generated with immunoSEQ multiplex PCR, while TCRdb's copy carries only in-frame clones and drops some. The sample holds 190,000 or so clones, approximately 85% seen once. The sequenced sample consisted of PBMCs. These receptor sequences come from a girl aged 5-17 years in good health and CMV-seropositive. Each CDR3 is given with its conserved first and last residue. D genes are given only for firm matches. Expanded clones get a size class; other rows say once, few or many, or leave the size out.

J gene	D gene	clone size	V gene	CDR3 protein	CDR3 DNA
TRBJ1-3	NA	NA	TRBV6-5	CASSPNPGNTIYF	TGTGCCAGCAGTCCTAATCCTGGAAACACCATATATTTT
TRBJ2-5	NA	NA	TRBV7-2	CASSPTGWRVLKSQETQYF	TGTGCCAGCAGCCCGACCGGGTGGAGGGTACTCAAGTCCCAAGAGACCCAGTACTTC
TRBJ2-7	TRBD1	NA	TRBV15	CATSRDRVSEQYF	TGTGCCACCAGCAGGGACAGGGTGTCGGAGCAGTACTTC
TRBJ2-7	TRBD1	NA	TRBV9	CASSLFPGQGPYEQYF	TGTGCCAGCAGCCTTTTCCCGGGACAGGGGCCCTACGAGCAGTACTTC
TRBJ2-3	TRBD2	few	TRBV13	CASSLRGGTDTQYF	TGTGCCAGCAGCCTTCGGGGGGGCACAGATACGCAGTATTTT
TRBJ1-2	NA	once	TRBV7-2	CASSLVPSGPSLDGYTF	TGTGCCAGCAGCTTAGTGCCTTCGGGTCCCAGCTTGGATGGCTACACCTTC
TRBJ1-1	NA	NA	TRBV25-1	CASSVSGGLAEAFF	TGTGCCAGCAGTGTTTCGGGGGGCCTAGCTGAAGCTTTCTTT
TRBJ2-1	TRBD1	once	TRBV13	CASSSGTGPLSLYNEQFF	TGTGCCAGCAGCTCTGGGACAGGGCCCCTTTCCCTCTACAATGAGCAGTTCTTC
TRBJ1-1	TRBD1	NA	TRBV29-1	CSASSGQTNTEAFF	TGCAGCGCCTCCTCGGGACAGACCAACACTGAAGCTTTCTTT
TRBJ2-7	NA	NA	TRBV30	CAWSVSPPEQYF	TGTGCCTGGAGCGTATCCCCCCCCGAGCAGTACTTC
TRBJ2-7	NA	once	TRBV7-6	CASSASSGDYEQYF	TGTGCCAGCAGCGCATCCTCAGGGGATTACGAGCAGTACTTC
TRBJ2-1	NA	NA	TRBV2	CASSEWERYEQFF	TGTGCCAGCAGTGAATGGGAGCGGTATGAGCAGTTCTTC
TRBJ2-5	NA	NA	TRBV5-1	CASSPRTHQETQYF	TGCGCCAGCAGCCCTAGAACACATCAAGAGACCCAGTACTTC
TRBJ1-1	NA	NA	TRBV4-3	CASSREGGTEAFF	TGCGCCAGCAGCCGGGAGGGGGGCACTGAAGCTTTCTTT
TRBJ2-7	NA	NA	TRBV6-5	CASSFLRTVSYEQYF	TGTGCCAGCAGCTTCCTCAGGACTGTTAGCTACGAGCAGTACTTC
TRBJ2-1	NA	NA	TRBV4-3	CASSHKAWGDSYNEQFF	TGCGCCAGCAGCCACAAGGCATGGGGGGACTCCTACAATGAGCAGTTCTTC
TRBJ2-7	NA	NA	TRBV15	CATSRDDAPGSSYYEQYF	TGTGCCACCAGCAGAGATGACGCCCCGGGTTCGTCCTACTACGAGCAGTACTTC
TRBJ1-3	NA	NA	TRBV28	CASSLAGNSGNTIYF	TGTGCCAGCAGTTTAGCGGGGAACTCTGGAAACACCATATATTTT
TRBJ2-5	NA	NA	TRBV12-5	CASGLVISVNQETQYF	TGTGCTAGTGGTTTGGTAATCTCGGTGAACCAAGAGACCCAGTACTTC
TRBJ2-5	NA	few	TRBV25-1	CASARRSGETQYF	TGTGCCAGTGCCCGACGCTCCGGGGAGACCCAGTACTTC
TRBJ1-2	NA	NA	TRBV29-1	CSVDTAAGRYGYTF	TGCAGCGTTGATACGGCGGCAGGGCGGTATGGCTACACCTTC
TRBJ2-5	NA	NA	TRBV7-2	CASSLSYQETQYF	TGTGCCAGCAGCTTATCGTACCAAGAGACCCAGTACTTC
TRBJ2-3	NA	NA	TRBV7-8	CASSLRTRTDTQYF	TGTGCCAGCAGCTTACGCACACGCACAGATACGCAGTATTTT
TRBJ1-3	NA	few	TRBV6-5	CASRQGNSGNTIYF	TGTGCCAGCAGACAGGGTAACTCTGGAAACACCATATATTTT
TRBJ2-7	NA	NA	TRBV21-1	CASTMSRTGPYSEQYF	TGTGCCAGCACCATGAGCAGGACAGGACCTTACTCCGAGCAGTACTTC
TRBJ1-4	NA	NA	TRBV27	CASSKEKTPGAGGEKLFF	TGTGCCAGCAGCAAAGAAAAAACCCCAGGGGCTGGGGGTGAAAAACTGTTTTTT
TRBJ2-7	NA	NA	TRBV5-8	CASSLGQFYEQYF	TGTGCCAGCAGCTTGGGACAGTTCTACGAGCAGTACTTC
TRBJ1-3	NA	NA	TRBV18	CASSPWRDSGNTIYF	TGTGCCAGCTCACCATGGAGGGATTCAGGAAACACCATATATTTT
TRBJ2-3	TRBD2	NA	TRBV27	CASSSPLAGGLDTQYF	TGTGCCAGCAGCAGCCCACTAGCGGGGGGATTGGATACGCAGTATTTT
TRBJ2-7	TRBD1	NA	TRBV19	CASTEGARDEQYF	TGTGCCAGTACCGAGGGGGCAAGGGACGAGCAGTACTTC
TRBJ2-5	TRBD2	NA	TRBV2	CASKRTSGEQETQYF	TGTGCCAGCAAGCGGACTAGCGGGGAGCAAGAGACCCAGTACTTC
TRBJ2-3	TRBD2	NA	TRBV4-1	CASSHGRTSGGTDTQYF	TGCGCCAGCAGCCATGGCCGGACTAGCGGGGGCACAGATACGCAGTATTTT
TRBJ2-5	TRBD2	NA	TRBV5-1	CASSAGGPETQYF	TGCGCCAGCAGCGCGGGGGGGCCAGAGACCCAGTACTTC
TRBJ2-7	TRBD1	NA	TRBV5-1	CASSFGTGTYEQYF	TGCGCCAGCAGCTTCGGGACAGGAACCTACGAGCAGTACTTC
TRBJ1-2	TRBD1	NA	TRBV6-5	CASSYSTGLYGYTF	TGTGCCAGCAGTTACTCGACAGGGCTCTATGGCTACACCTTC
TRBJ1-3	NA	NA	TRBV19	CASIRGDGGNTIYF	TGTGCCAGTATCAGAGGCGACGGTGGAAACACCATATATTTT
TRBJ2-7	TRBD2	NA	TRBV14	CASSTSGGGSYEQYF	TGTGCCAGCAGTACTTCTGGGGGGGGCTCCTACGAGCAGTACTTC
TRBJ1-1	NA	NA	TRBV12-5	CASGFRGAGEAFF	TGTGCTAGTGGTTTCCGGGGGGCCGGTGAAGCTTTCTTT
TRBJ1-2	TRBD1	NA	TRBV4-1	CASSQGQLSGYTF	TGCGCCAGCAGCCAGGGACAGCTCTCCGGCTACACCTTC
TRBJ1-3	NA	once	TRBV5-1	CASSLEQGGNTIYF	TGCGCCAGCAGCTTGGAACAGGGTGGGAACACCATATATTTT